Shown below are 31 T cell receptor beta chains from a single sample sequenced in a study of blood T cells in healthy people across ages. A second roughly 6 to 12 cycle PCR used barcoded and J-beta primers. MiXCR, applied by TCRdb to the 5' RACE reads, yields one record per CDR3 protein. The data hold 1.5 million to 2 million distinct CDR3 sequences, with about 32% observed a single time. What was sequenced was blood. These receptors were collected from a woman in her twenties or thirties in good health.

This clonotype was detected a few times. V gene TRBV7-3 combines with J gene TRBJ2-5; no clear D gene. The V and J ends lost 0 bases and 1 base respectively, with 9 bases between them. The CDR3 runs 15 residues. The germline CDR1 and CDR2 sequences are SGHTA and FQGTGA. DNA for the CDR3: TGTGCCAGCAGCTTAACTGCCAGTCTCCAAGAGACCCAGTACTTC. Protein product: CASSLTASLQETQYF.

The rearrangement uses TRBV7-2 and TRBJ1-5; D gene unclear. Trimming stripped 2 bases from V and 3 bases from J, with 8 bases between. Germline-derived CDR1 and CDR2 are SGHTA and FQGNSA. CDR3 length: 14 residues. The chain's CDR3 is CASSLMGYNQPQHF. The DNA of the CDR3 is TGTGCCAGCAGCTTAATGGGGTACAATCAGCCCCAGCATTTT.

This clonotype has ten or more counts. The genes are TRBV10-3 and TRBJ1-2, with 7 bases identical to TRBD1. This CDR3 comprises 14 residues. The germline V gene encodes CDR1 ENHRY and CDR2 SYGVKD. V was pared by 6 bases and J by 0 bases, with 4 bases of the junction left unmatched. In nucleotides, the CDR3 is TGTGCCATCAGACGGGACAGTCCTAACTATGGCTACACCTTC. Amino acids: CAIRRDSPNYGYTF.

The CDR3 region has the DNA TGCAGTGCTAGAGAAAGGGGGCGGCTTAGCACTGAAGCTTTCTTT. As protein: CSARERGRLSTEAFF. This chain links TRBV20-1 with TRBJ1-1; 7 bases are a match to TRBD1. Trimming took 0 bases from V and 4 from J; bases not matched to a gene: 8. The CDR3 consists of 15 residues. Germline assignment: CDR1 DFQATT and CDR2 SNEGSKA (reference sequence).

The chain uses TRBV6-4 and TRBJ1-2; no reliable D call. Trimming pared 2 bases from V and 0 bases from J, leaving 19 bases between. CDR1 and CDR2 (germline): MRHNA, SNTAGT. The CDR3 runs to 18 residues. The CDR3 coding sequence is TGTGCCAGCAGTGACCCGGACGCCACACAGAGGCCTAACTATGGCTACACCTTC. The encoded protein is CASSDPDATQRPNYGYTF.

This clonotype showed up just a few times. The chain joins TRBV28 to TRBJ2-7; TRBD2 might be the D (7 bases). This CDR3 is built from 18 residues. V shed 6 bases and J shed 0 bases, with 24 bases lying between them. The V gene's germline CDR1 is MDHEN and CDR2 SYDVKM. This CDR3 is CASRPYGRRGYSSYEQYF. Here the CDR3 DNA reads TGTGCCAGCAGGCCCTACGGGAGGAGGGGGTATAGCTCCTACGAGCAGTACTTC.

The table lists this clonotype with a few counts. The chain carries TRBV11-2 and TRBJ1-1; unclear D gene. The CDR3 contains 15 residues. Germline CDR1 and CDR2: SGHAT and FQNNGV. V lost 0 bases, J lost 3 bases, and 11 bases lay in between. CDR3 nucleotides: TGTGCCAGCAGCTTAGACCCGACGGAGTACACTGAAGCTTTCTTT. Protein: CASSLDPTEYTEAFF. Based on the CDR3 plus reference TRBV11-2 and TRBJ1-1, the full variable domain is EAGVAQSPRYKIIEKRQSVAFWCNPISGHATLYWYQQILGQGPKLLIQFQNNGVVDDSQLPKDRFSAERLKGVDSTLKIQPAKLEDSAVYLCASSLDPTEYTEAFFGQGTRLTVV.

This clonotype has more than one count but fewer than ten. DNA for the CDR3: TGCGCCAGCAGCCGGACAGCAGACTATGAAAAACTGTTTTTT. Encoded protein: CASSRTADYEKLFF. The V and J genes are TRBV4-1 and TRBJ1-4; the D gene is possibly TRBD1 (6 bases). The germline V gene encodes CDR1 MGHRA and CDR2 YSYEKL. The CDR3 loop spans 14 amino acids. V lost 4 bases and J lost 6, with 12 bases in between.

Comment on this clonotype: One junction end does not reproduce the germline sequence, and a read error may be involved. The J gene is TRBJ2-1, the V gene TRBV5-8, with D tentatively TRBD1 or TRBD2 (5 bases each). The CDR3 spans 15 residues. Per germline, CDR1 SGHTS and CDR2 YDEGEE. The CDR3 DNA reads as TGTACCAGCAGCTTGGGGGAGAACTCCTACAATGAGCAGTTCTTC. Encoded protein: CTSSLGENSYNEQFF.

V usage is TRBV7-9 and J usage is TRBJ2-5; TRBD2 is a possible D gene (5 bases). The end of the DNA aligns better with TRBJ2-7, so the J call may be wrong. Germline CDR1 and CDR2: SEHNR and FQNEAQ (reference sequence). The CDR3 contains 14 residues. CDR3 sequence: CASSVLLSGYEQYF. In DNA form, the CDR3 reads TGTGCCAGCAGCGTCCTCCTGAGCGGTTACGAGCAGTACTTC.

In DNA, the CDR3 is TGTGCCAGCAGGCGCGACAGGGAGGTACACATTCAGTACTTC. The encoded protein is CASRRDREVHIQYF. This chain links TRBV11-2 with TRBJ2-4; D is possibly TRBD1 (7 bases). V was pared by 6 bases and J by 8 bases, with 17 bases between. CDR1 is SGHAT, CDR2 FQNNGV, per germline. The CDR3 is 14 amino acids.

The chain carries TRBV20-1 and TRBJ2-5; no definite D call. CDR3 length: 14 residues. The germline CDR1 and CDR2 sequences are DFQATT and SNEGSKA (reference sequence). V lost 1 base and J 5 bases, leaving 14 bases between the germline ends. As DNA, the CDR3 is TGCAGTGCTAGAGCCCACCAGGCCCGGGAGACCCAGTACTTC. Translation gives CSARAHQARETQYF.

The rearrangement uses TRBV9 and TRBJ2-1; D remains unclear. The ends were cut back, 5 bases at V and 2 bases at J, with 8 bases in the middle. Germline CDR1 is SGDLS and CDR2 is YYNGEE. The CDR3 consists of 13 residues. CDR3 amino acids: CASRSDTYNEQFF. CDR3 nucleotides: TGTGCCAGCAGGTCAGATACCTACAATGAGCAGTTCTTC.

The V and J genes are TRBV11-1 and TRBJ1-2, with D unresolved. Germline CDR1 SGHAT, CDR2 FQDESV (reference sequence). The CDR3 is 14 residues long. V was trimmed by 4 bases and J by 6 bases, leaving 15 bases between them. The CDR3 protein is CASSSPGEADGYTF. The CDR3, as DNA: TGTGCCAGCAGCTCACCGGGAGAAGCGGATGGCTACACCTTC.

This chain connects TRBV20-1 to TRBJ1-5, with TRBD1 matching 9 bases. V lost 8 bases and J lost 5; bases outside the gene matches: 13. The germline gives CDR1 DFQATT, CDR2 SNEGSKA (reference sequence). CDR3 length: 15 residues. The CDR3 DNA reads TGCAGTACGAGACCCATGGACAGGGGCTATCAGCCCCAGCATTTT. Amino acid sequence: CSTRPMDRGYQPQHF.

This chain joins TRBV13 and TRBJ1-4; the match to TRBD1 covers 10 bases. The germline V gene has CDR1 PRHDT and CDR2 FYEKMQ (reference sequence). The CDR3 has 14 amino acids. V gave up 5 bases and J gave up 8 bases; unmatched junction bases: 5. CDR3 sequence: CASSGTGDSEKLFF. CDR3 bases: TGTGCCAGCAGCGGGACAGGGGATTCGGAAAAACTGTTTTTT.

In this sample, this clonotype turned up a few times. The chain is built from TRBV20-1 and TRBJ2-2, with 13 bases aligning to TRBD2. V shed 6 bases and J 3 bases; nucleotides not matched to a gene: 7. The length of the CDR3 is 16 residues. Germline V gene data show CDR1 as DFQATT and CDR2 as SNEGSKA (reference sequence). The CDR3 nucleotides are TGCAGTGCCCAGGGACTAGCGGGGCTATACACCGGGGAGCTGTTTTTT. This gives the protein CSAQGLAGLYTGELFF.

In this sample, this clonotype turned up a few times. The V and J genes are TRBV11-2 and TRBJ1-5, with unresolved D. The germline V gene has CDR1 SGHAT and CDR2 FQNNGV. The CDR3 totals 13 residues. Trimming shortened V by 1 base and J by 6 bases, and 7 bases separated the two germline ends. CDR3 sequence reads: CASSLGISQPQHF. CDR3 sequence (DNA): TGTGCCAGCAGCTTAGGGATCAGTCAGCCCCAGCATTTT.

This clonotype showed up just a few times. Written as DNA, the CDR3 is TGTGCCAGCAGTTACGGTGGCGGAATCCTCTCTGGCTACACCTTC. Translation: CASSYGGGILSGYTF. V is TRBV6-5 and J is TRBJ1-2; D gene ambiguous. The CDR3 is made up of 15 amino acids. Trimming removed 2 bases from V and 7 bases from J, with 17 bases in between. Looked up from germline, CDR1 is MNHEY and CDR2 is SVGAGI.

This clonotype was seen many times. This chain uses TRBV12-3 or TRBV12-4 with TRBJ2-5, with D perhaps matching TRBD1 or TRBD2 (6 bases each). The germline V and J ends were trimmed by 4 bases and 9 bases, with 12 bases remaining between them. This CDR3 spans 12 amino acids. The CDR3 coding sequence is TGTGCCAGCAGTTCCCCCGGGGGCCCCCAGTACTTC. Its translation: CASSSPGGPQYF.

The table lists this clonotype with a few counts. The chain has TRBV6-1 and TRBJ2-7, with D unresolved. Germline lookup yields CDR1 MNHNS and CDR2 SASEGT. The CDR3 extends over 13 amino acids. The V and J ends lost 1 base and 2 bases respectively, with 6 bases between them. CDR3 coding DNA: TGTGCCAGCAGTGAAGGATCGGCCTACGAGCAGTACTTC. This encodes CASSEGSAYEQYF.

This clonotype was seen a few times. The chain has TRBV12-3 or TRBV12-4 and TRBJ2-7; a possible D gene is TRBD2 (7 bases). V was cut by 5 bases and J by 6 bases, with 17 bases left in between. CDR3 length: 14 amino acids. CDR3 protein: CASSHGGRTLEQYF. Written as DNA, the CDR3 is TGTGCCAGCAGTCACGGGGGGCGGACCCTCGAGCAGTACTTC.

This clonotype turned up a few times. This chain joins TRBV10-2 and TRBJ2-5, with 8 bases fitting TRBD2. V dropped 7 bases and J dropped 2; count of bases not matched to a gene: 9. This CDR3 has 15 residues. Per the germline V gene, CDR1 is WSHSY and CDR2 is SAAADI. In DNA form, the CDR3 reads TGCGCCAGCACAAATGGCGGGGGGCTTCAAGAGACCCAGTACTTC. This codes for CASTNGGGLQETQYF.

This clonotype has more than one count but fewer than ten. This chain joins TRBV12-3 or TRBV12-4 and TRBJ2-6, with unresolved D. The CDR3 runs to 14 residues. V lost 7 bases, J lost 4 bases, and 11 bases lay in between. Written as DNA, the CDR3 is TGTGCCAGCACCCCCGTTGGGGGGGCCAACGTCCTGACTTTC. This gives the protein CASTPVGGANVLTF.

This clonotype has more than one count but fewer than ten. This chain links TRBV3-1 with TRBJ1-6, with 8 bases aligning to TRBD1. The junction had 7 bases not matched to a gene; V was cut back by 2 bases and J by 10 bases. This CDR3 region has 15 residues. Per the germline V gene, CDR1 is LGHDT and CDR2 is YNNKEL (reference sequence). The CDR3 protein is CASSQSAGGRSPLHF. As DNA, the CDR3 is TGTGCCAGCAGCCAATCAGCAGGGGGCAGGTCACCCCTCCACTTT.

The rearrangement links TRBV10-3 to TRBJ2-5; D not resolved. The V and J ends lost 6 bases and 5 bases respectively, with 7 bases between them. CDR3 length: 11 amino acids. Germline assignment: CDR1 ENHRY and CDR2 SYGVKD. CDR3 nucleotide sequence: TGTGCCATCAGAGCGAGGGAGACCCAGTACTTC. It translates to CAIRARETQYF.

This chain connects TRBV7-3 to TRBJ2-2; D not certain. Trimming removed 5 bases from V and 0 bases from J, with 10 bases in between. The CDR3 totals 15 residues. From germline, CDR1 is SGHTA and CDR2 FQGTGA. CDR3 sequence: CASSLMGSNTGELFF. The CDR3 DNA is TGTGCCAGCAGCCTCATGGGGTCGAACACCGGGGAGCTGTTTTTT.

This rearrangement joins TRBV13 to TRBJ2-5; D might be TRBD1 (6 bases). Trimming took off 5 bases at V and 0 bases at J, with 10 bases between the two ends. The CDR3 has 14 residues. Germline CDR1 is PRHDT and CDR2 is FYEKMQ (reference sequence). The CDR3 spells CASSRDKYQETQYF. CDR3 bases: TGTGCCAGCAGCCGGGACAAGTACCAAGAGACCCAGTACTTC.

The CDR3 loop is CASSSGPSNTEAFF. The CDR3 DNA follows: TGCGCCAGCAGCTCCGGGCCCTCGAACACTGAAGCTTTCTTT. The J gene is TRBJ1-1, the V gene TRBV5-1; D remains ambiguous. V was pared by 3 bases and J by 1 base, with 10 bases between. CDR1 is SGHRS and CDR2 is YFSETQ in the germline V gene. CDR3 size: 14 residues. Filled out from reference TRBV5-1 and TRBJ1-1, the complete variable domain reads KAGVTQTPRYLIKTRGQQVTLSCSPISGHRSVSWYQQTPGQGLQFLFEYFSETQRNKGNFPGRFSGRQFSNSRSEMNVSTLELGDSALYLCASSSGPSNTEAFFGQGTRLTVV.

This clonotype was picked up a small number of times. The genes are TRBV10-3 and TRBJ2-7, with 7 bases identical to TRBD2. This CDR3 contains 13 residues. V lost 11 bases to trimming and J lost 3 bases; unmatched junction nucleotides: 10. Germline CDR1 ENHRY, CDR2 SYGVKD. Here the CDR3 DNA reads TGTGCCGCCCGGGGAGGGAGCGGCTACGAGCAGTACTTC. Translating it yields CAARGGSGYEQYF.

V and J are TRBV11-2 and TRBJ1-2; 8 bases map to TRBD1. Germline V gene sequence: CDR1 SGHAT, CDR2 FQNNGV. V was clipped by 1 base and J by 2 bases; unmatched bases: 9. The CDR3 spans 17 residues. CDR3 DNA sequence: TGTGCCAGCAGCTTAGGCGGACAGGGCCCACCCAACTATGGCTACACCTTC. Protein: CASSLGGQGPPNYGYTF.